This T cell receptor beta chain appears in the sequencing data of a study of T cell repertoires in cytomegalovirus infection. Points from the study as a whole: Summed frequency of public TCR beta families distinguished CMV carriers with the relevant HLA.

Germline CDR1 reads MNHEY; CDR2 reads SMNVEV (reference sequence). V was shortened by 11 bases and J by 0 bases, with 13 bases between the two germline ends. CDR3 length: 13 amino acids. Via MiXCR, TCRdb re-called the reads, giving one row per CDR3 protein. The top ten clones hold 5.5% to 8% of a sample with approximately 250,000 distinct CDR3 sequences, 6% to 8% of them seen once. This clonotype was recorded many times. The target antigen is unknown. V and J are TRBV27 and TRBJ1-1; D uncertain. Sequenced input: PBMCs. The TCR sequence derives from a human donor in good health (CMV status not recorded). Some clones in this sample may be carry-over from other donors' samples. In DNA, the CDR3 is TGTGCCGTTTCGTTAGGTTTGAACACTGAAGCTTTCTTT. Its protein is CAVSLGLNTEAFF.